The sequence of this TCR beta chain was determined in a study of post-analysis software for immune sequencing data. Whole-study findings and limits: About five TRBV segments occurring more often in patients than controls included TRBV5-6, TRBV5-1 and TRBV20-1. The authors found that F measure strongly co-clustered same-batch samples.

As regards this clonotype: As yet, its antigen is unknown.

Germline V CDR1 and CDR2: MDHEN, SYDVKM. This CDR3 spans 13 amino acids. The V end lost 5 bases, the J end lost 10 bases, and 14 bases lay between the germline ends. Incorporated into the TCR beta cDNA libraries were unique molecular identifiers, which served to reduce PCR and sequencing biases. TCRdb itself ran the PCR reads through MiXCR, one entry per CDR3 protein. The table shows roughly 800,000 distinct CDR3 sequences, with under 60% occurring only once. This receptor was obtained from a girl between 10 and 17 years old with multiple sclerosis. Sequenced material: blood. V and J are TRBV28 and TRBJ1-4; D not certain. In DNA, the CDR3 is TGTGCCAGCAGTCGGCCGGTGGAGGGAAAACTGTTTTTT. It is translated as CASSRPVEGKLFF.